These T cell receptor beta chains were read from a single sample in a study of blood T cell repertoires in COVID-19. TCRdb's table, derived via immunoSEQ multiplex PCR, lists solely in-frame clones and lacks some. The table includes 100,000 to 130,000 clones, 88% detected once. Sequences were obtained from peripheral blood. These receptors were obtained from a human donor in a cohort sampled during active COVID-19. Both conserved end residues are part of each CDR3. A D gene is named only where the DNA matches it firmly. Clone size appears in some rows only: once, few, many, or a class for an expanded clone.

cdr3_nt cdr3_aa j_call d_call v_call clone_size
TGTGCCAGCAGTGAACCGGGGGACCCGTTAGGAGAGCAGTACTTC CASSEPGDPLGEQYF TRBJ2-7 - TRBV2 once
TGTGCTAGCAGCCCTAGGGGGACAGACACAGATACGCAGTATTTT CASSPRGTDTDTQYF TRBJ2-3 TRBD1 TRBV7-7 -
TGTGCCAGCAGCGTTTCCGGGACAGCTTTTACAGATACGCAGTATTTT CASSVSGTAFTDTQYF TRBJ2-3 TRBD1 TRBV9 -
TGTGCCAGCAGCTCCCGAACAGGGGGAGCCAACGAGCAGTACTTC CASSSRTGGANEQYF TRBJ2-7 TRBD1 TRBV7-2 -
TGTGCCACCCGAAGCCAGGGGGCCGAATCAGGGGGCAATCAGCCCCAGCATTTT CATRSQGAESGGNQPQHF TRBJ1-5 TRBD1 TRBV24-1 -
TGCGCCAGCAGCTCTGGACAGGGCGGGATCAATGAGCAGTTCTTC CASSSGQGGINEQFF TRBJ2-1 TRBD1 TRBV5-1 -
TGTGCCACCGCGGGGGGTCTTCAAGAGACCCAGTACTTC CATAGGLQETQYF TRBJ2-5 TRBD2 TRBV19 -
TGTGCCAGCAGCCTGGGACAGGGAAAATCACCCCTCCACTTT CASSLGQGKSPLHF TRBJ1-6 TRBD1 TRBV3-1/TRBV3-2 -
TGTGCCAGCAGCTCCTCCGGGACAGACTACGAGCAGTACTTC CASSSSGTDYEQYF TRBJ2-7 TRBD1 TRBV7-9 -
TGTGCCAGCACCCCGGGGGGTCCTGGAAACACCATATATTTT CASTPGGPGNTIYF TRBJ1-3 - TRBV9 -
TGCGCCAGCAGCCAGCCCCCTGGGCGGGGGGGTTATTCGGAGACCCAGTACTTC CASSQPPGRGGYSETQYF TRBJ2-5 TRBD2 TRBV4-1 few
TGTGCCAGCAGCCGGGACAGGGATGGCTACACCTTC CASSRDRDGYTF TRBJ1-2 TRBD1 TRBV5-5 -
TGTGCCAGCAGCGTAGCCAGCGGGGGGAACAATGAGCAGTTCTTC CASSVASGGNNEQFF TRBJ2-1 TRBD2 TRBV9 -
TGTGCCAGCAGCCCCCGGGACAGGGTCTACGAGCAGTACTTC CASSPRDRVYEQYF TRBJ2-7 TRBD1 TRBV9 -
TGTGCCAGCAGTGAATCAAGACTAGCGGCCTACGAGCAGTACTTC CASSESRLAAYEQYF TRBJ2-7 TRBD2 TRBV2 -
TGCGCCAGCAGCTGGGGGTGGGGAGGAGCCGAGCAGTACTTC CASSWGWGGAEQYF TRBJ2-7 - TRBV5-1 -
TGTGCCAGCAGTTGGGACAGAAACTATGGCTACACCTTC CASSWDRNYGYTF TRBJ1-2 TRBD1 TRBV12-3/TRBV12-4 -
TGTGCCAGCCAGCAACCAGGGGGCGTGAGCTCCTACAATGAGCAGTTCTTC CASQQPGGVSSYNEQFF TRBJ2-1 TRBD1 TRBV5-4 -
TGTGCCAGCTCACCACTCGACAGGGGCGGAAGCACCGGGGAGCTGTTTTTT CASSPLDRGGSTGELFF TRBJ2-2 TRBD1 TRBV18 -
TGTGCCAAACCCTGGGGGGTCCCCTATGGCTACACCTTC CAKPWGVPYGYTF TRBJ1-2 - TRBV21-1 -
TGTGCCAGCCGGACTAGCCGATACCAAGAGACCCAGTACTTC CASRTSRYQETQYF TRBJ2-5 TRBD2 TRBV3-1/TRBV3-2 -
TGTGCCAGCAGCTTCGATGCTACCTACGAGCAGTACTTC CASSFDATYEQYF TRBJ2-7 - TRBV12-3/TRBV12-4 -
TGTGCCTGGACAGGGACTGCCCCAGATACGCAGTATTTT CAWTGTAPDTQYF TRBJ2-3 - TRBV30 once
TGCGCCAGCAGCCAAACCGGGACTAGCGGGAGTTACGAGCAGTACTTC CASSQTGTSGSYEQYF TRBJ2-7 TRBD2 TRBV4-1 few
TGTGCCAGCAGCGCTGAACAGGGGTTTAGAGGCTACACCTTC CASSAEQGFRGYTF TRBJ1-2 TRBD1 TRBV5-6 -
TGCAGCGTTGAAAGCGGGAGGGCCTCTGAAGAGACCCAGTACTTC CSVESGRASEETQYF TRBJ2-5 TRBD2 TRBV29-1 -
TGTGCCAGCAGCCCTTTGGACAGCCTGGTCGCCTACGAGCAGTACTTC CASSPLDSLVAYEQYF TRBJ2-7 - TRBV7-9 -
TGTGCCAGCACCCGACAGGGCGGGGCTGAAGCTTTCTTT CASTRQGGAEAFF TRBJ1-1 TRBD1 TRBV6-5 -
TGTGCCAGCAGTTACTCGGCGGGACAGGGTTTTCCCTACGAGCAGTACTTC CASSYSAGQGFPYEQYF TRBJ2-7 TRBD1 TRBV27 few
TGTGCCAGCAGCACCCCCGGGAGCCAAGAGACCCAGTACTTC CASSTPGSQETQYF TRBJ2-5 - TRBV7-6 -
TGTGCCAGCAGCCAAGGAGGAGTTGATACGCAGTATTTT CASSQGGVDTQYF TRBJ2-3 - TRBV3-1/TRBV3-2 -
TGTGCCAGCAGTATTGGGACTAGCGGATACAATGAGCAGTTCTTC CASSIGTSGYNEQFF TRBJ2-1 TRBD2 TRBV6-5 -
TGTGCCAGTAGTATAGGACAGGGGGCTCGATTGGGAGAAAAACTGTTTTTT CASSIGQGARLGEKLFF TRBJ1-4 TRBD1 TRBV19 -
TGCGCCAGCAGCCAAGATCCGGGGGGGCCGGATACGCAGTATTTT CASSQDPGGPDTQYF TRBJ2-3 TRBD2 TRBV4-1 -
TGTGCCAGCAGCCTCACGGGACTGTTTAATGAAAAACTGTTTTTT CASSLTGLFNEKLFF TRBJ1-4 - TRBV7-3 few
TGTGCCAGCAGCCAATGGCGTGGCGGGGGGGCCCGGGAGACCCAGTACTTC CASSQWRGGGARETQYF TRBJ2-5 TRBD2 TRBV4-2 -
TGTGCCAGCAGCGATTCCGGGACAGGGATGATGGCCGGAGAAAAACTGTTTTTT CASSDSGTGMMAGEKLFF TRBJ1-4 TRBD1 TRBV7-9 once
TGTGCCAGCAGTTTACAGGAGCCAGATACGCAGTATTTT CASSLQEPDTQYF TRBJ2-3 - TRBV6-6 -
TGTGCCAGTAGTTCGGGACAGGGGGCCGCAGATACGCAGTATTTT CASSSGQGAADTQYF TRBJ2-3 TRBD1 TRBV19 once
TGTGCCTGGAGCAGACGGGGTGGGGGCACAGATACGCAGTATTTT CAWSRRGGGTDTQYF TRBJ2-3 - TRBV30 -
TGTGCCAGCAGCGATAGCGGGGGGGTTAGGGAGACCCAGTACTTC CASSDSGGVRETQYF TRBJ2-5 TRBD2 TRBV9 -
TGCAGTGCTAGCCCTTACAATGAGCAGTTCTTC CSASPYNEQFF TRBJ2-1 - TRBV20-1 -
TGTGCCAGCAGTTACTCAGGGGGCGATAATTCACCCCTCCACTTT CASSYSGGDNSPLHF TRBJ1-6 TRBD1 TRBV6-5 -
TGTGCCAGCAGCGCGGCGGGGTTCTCCTACGAGCAGTACTTC CASSAAGFSYEQYF TRBJ2-7 - TRBV11-2 -
TGTGCCAGCAGTCCCCTTCCCGGGACAGGTAATAGCAATCAGCCCCAGCATTTT CASSPLPGTGNSNQPQHF TRBJ1-5 TRBD1 TRBV6-6 -
TGTGCCAGCAGTGCCAGGGTGGGGGGGGTAAACCCCTACAATGAGCAGTTCTTC CASSARVGGVNPYNEQFF TRBJ2-1 TRBD2 TRBV6-1 -
TGCGCCAGCAGCTTGAATAGCGGGGGCGGAGAGACCCAGTACTTC CASSLNSGGGETQYF TRBJ2-5 TRBD2 TRBV5-1 -
TGCAGCGTTGAAGCCCACAGCGGGACGGGCGAGCAGTACTTC CSVEAHSGTGEQYF TRBJ2-7 TRBD2 TRBV29-1 -
TGTGCCAGCAGTCGATGGACAGGACTGAACACCGGGGAGCTGTTTTTT CASSRWTGLNTGELFF TRBJ2-2 TRBD1 TRBV7-3 -
TGTGCCAGCAGTTCCCTTAGCGGGAGGTATTATGAGCAGTTCTTC CASSSLSGRYYEQFF TRBJ2-1 TRBD2 TRBV27 -
TGTGCTAGCAGCTGGACTAGCGGGGGGGCAGAGACCCAGTACTTC CASSWTSGGAETQYF TRBJ2-5 TRBD2 TRBV7-7 -
TGTGCCAGCAGCTTGACTAGCGGGTCGTATGAGCAGTTCTTC CASSLTSGSYEQFF TRBJ2-1 TRBD2 TRBV7-3 once
TGCGCCAGCACCGGGACTAGCGGTAGCACAGATACGCAGTATTTT CASTGTSGSTDTQYF TRBJ2-3 TRBD2 TRBV5-1 -
TGTGCCACCAGCACCGGGGACAGTCTGTCTCCTATAGATGAGCAGTTCTTC CATSTGDSLSPIDEQFF TRBJ2-1 TRBD1 TRBV15 -
TGTGCCAGTAGTAGGCACCGGGACAGGGACCCTGAAGCTTTCTTT CASSRHRDRDPEAFF TRBJ1-1 TRBD1 TRBV19 -